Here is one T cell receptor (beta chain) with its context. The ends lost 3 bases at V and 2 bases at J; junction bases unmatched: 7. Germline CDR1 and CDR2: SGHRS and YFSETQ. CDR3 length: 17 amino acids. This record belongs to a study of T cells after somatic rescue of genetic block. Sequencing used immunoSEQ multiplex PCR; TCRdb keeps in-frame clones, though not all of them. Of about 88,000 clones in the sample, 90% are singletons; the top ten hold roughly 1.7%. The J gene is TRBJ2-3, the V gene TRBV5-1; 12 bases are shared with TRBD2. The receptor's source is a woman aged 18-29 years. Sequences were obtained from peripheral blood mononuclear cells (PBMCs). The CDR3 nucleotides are TGCGCCAGCAGCTCCGGACTAGCGGGGACACTCACAGATACGCAGTATTTT. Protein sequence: CASSSGLAGTLTDTQYF.